These 19 T cell receptor beta chains were sequenced from one sample in a study of lymphopenia after photon versus proton radiotherapy. Method: immunoSEQ multiplex PCR; TCRdb's copy keeps in-frame clones and lacks some. The sample consists of 20,000 to 25,000 clones, about nine tenths of them appearing once. The sample in question was peripheral blood, obtained from a patient treated with proton-based radiotherapy. The receptors were gathered from a woman in her seventies with pancreatic cancer. Some clones in this sample may be carry-over from other donors' samples.

The chain links TRBV11-2 to TRBJ1-4; TRBD1 agrees at 9 bases. Germline CDR1 SGHAT, CDR2 FQNNGV. This CDR3 contains 14 residues. After removal of 5 bases from V and 7 bases from J, the junction contained 5 bases not matched to a gene. In DNA, the CDR3 is TGTGCCAGCAGCCTACGACAGGGGGGTGAAAAACTGTTTTTT. The encoded protein is CASSLRQGGEKLFF.

The CDR3, as DNA: TGTGCCAGCAGTTACTCTGTGGTAACCGGGGAGCTGTTTTTT. This encodes CASSYSVVTGELFF. This chain joins TRBV6-5 and TRBJ2-2; no clear D. Germline V gives CDR1 MNHEY, CDR2 SVGAGI. The length of the CDR3 is 14 residues. V lost 0 bases and J 5 bases, leaving 7 bases between the germline ends.

CDR3 sequence: CASSLGGDEQFF. For the CDR3, the DNA is TGTGCCAGCAGCTTAGGGGGGGATGAGCAGTTCTTC. The rearrangement links TRBV7-9 to TRBJ2-1; possible D gene TRBD2, 6 bases. Germline V gene lookup returns CDR1 SEHNR and CDR2 FQNEAQ (reference sequence). The CDR3 runs 12 residues. Trimming removed 1 base from V and 8 bases from J, with 6 bases in between.

The chain joins TRBV7-2 to TRBJ2-5; D perhaps matches TRBD2 (5 bases). CDR1 is SGHTA, CDR2 FQGNSA, per germline. V lost 5 bases and J 5 bases, leaving 24 bases between the germline ends. This CDR3 comprises 17 residues. The CDR3 loop reads CASSPFPRGAIGETQYF. The CDR3 nucleotides are TGTGCCAGCAGCCCATTCCCTCGGGGAGCGATAGGTGAGACCCAGTACTTC.

The rearrangement uses TRBV7-9 and TRBJ1-3, with 9 bases lining up with TRBD1. Looked up from germline, CDR1 is SEHNR and CDR2 is FQNEAQ (reference sequence). This CDR3 contains 13 residues. Trimming at V came to 10 bases and at J to 4 bases, leaving 5 bases not matched to a gene. DNA of the CDR3: TGTGCCATCCCGGGACAGGGAGGAAACACCATATATTTT. Translated, it gives CAIPGQGGNTIYF.

The chain combines TRBV18 with TRBJ2-6, with a weak D call TRBD2 (5 bases). The CDR3 runs 14 residues. The V gene lost 3 bases and the J gene lost 4 bases, with 7 bases spanning the gap. The germline gives CDR1 KGHSH, CDR2 LQKENI. The CDR3 DNA is TGTGCCAGCTCACCGGCGGGCGGGGCCAACGTCCTGACTTTC. Amino acids: CASSPAGGANVLTF.

The chain links TRBV10-3 to TRBJ1-2; the match to TRBD1 covers 9 bases. CDR3 length equals 16 residues. Germline lookup yields CDR1 ENHRY and CDR2 SYGVKD. V lost 2 bases and J lost 3; bases outside the gene matches: 7. This CDR3 reads CAISEPTGGAYYGYTF. In nucleotides, the CDR3 is TGTGCCATCAGTGAGCCTACAGGGGGCGCATACTATGGCTACACCTTC.

V gene TRBV18 combines with J gene TRBJ2-5; the D gene could be TRBD1 or TRBD2 (7 bases each). In germline, CDR1 is KGHSH, CDR2 LQKENI. V lost 4 bases, J lost 11 bases, and 20 bases lay in between. CDR3 length equals 14 residues. The CDR3 bases are TGTGCCAGCTCACACGGACTAGGGGGCTGGGAGCAGTACTTC. It specifies CASSHGLGGWEQYF.

The J gene is TRBJ1-2, the V gene TRBV28; maybe TRBD1 (5 bases). Germline V gives CDR1 MDHEN, CDR2 SYDVKM. The CDR3 contains 16 residues. Trimming pared 4 bases from V and 7 bases from J, leaving 22 bases between. This CDR3 reads CASSSQTGPYMGGYTF. The CDR3 DNA reads TGTGCCAGCAGTTCCCAGACGGGACCCTATATGGGTGGCTACACCTTC.

Written as DNA, the CDR3 is TGTGCCAGCAGTTCGACAGGGGGCATCACTGAAGCTTTCTTT. Translated, it gives CASSSTGGITEAFF. The rearrangement uses TRBV27 and TRBJ1-1; TRBD1 agrees at 10 bases. The CDR3 is made up of 14 amino acids. Germline V gene data show CDR1 as MNHEY and CDR2 as SMNVEV (reference sequence). V shed 4 bases, J shed 4 bases, and the junction held 3 bases outside the gene matches.

The chain links TRBV6-5 to TRBJ2-5; no clear D. The CDR3 has 11 amino acids. Trimming took 2 bases from V and 5 from J, leaving 3 bases between them. CDR1 is MNHEY, CDR2 SVGAGI, per germline. The CDR3 nucleotides are TGTGCCAGCAGTTACGGGGAGACCCAGTACTTC. Translation: CASSYGETQYF.

This chain connects TRBV5-4 to TRBJ2-7; 14 bases are a match to TRBD2. The germline V gene has CDR1 SGHNT and CDR2 YYREEE (reference sequence). This CDR3 region has 15 residues. The V gene end was trimmed by 2 bases and the J gene end by 3 bases; junction bases not matched to a gene: 1. DNA of the CDR3: TGTGCCAGCAGCTTCGGGACTAGCGGGAGCTACGAGCAGTACTTC. It specifies CASSFGTSGSYEQYF.

The chain carries TRBV18 and TRBJ1-2; D may be TRBD1 (5 bases). Germline V lookup: CDR1 KGHSH, CDR2 LQKENI. This CDR3 comprises 13 residues. Trimming cost V 2 bases and J 7 bases, with 11 bases left between them. The CDR3 loop reads CASSPGGAGGYTF. CDR3 DNA: TGTGCCAGCTCACCAGGGGGAGCCGGTGGCTACACCTTC.

This clone was seen just once. The V gene is TRBV27, the J gene TRBJ1-2; D is perhaps TRBD1 (5 bases). The CDR3 is 16 amino acids. V shed 0 bases and J shed 8 bases, with 19 bases lying between them. Germline assignment: CDR1 MNHEY and CDR2 SMNVEV (reference sequence). The CDR3 spells CASSLSVGATSVGYTF. As DNA, the CDR3 is TGTGCCAGCAGTTTATCTGTAGGGGCTACCTCCGTAGGCTACACCTTC.

The chain combines TRBV5-5 with TRBJ1-3; possibly TRBD1 for D (6 bases). Between the trimmed V and J ends, which lost 5 bases and 0 bases, there was a span of 12 bases. Germline V gene data show CDR1 as SGHKS and CDR2 as YYEKEE (reference sequence). There are 15 residues in the CDR3. The CDR3 DNA is TGTGCCAGCAGTTGGACAGACGCCTCTGGAAACACCATATATTTT. It is translated as CASSWTDASGNTIYF.

This chain joins TRBV29-1 and TRBJ1-2, with 7 nucleotides matching TRBD1. Germline V gene data show CDR1 as SQVTM and CDR2 as ANQGSEA. Trimming cost V 3 bases and J 2 bases; bases outside gene matches: 3. This CDR3 is 13 amino acids long. CDR3: CSVEDRSNYGYTF. The DNA for the CDR3 is TGCAGCGTTGAGGACAGGTCCAACTATGGCTACACCTTC.

This sequence joins TRBV5-4 and TRBJ2-7; 11 nucleotides match TRBD2. Germline V gene sequence: CDR1 SGHNT, CDR2 YYREEE (reference sequence). CDR3 length equals 14 residues. V lost 7 bases, J lost 3 bases, and 6 bases stayed unmatched. CDR3 amino acids: CASSSGTSGYEQYF. The CDR3 nucleotides are TGTGCCAGCTCCTCCGGGACTAGCGGCTACGAGCAGTACTTC.

The gene calls are TRBV7-8 and TRBJ1-1; tentative D call: TRBD1 (6 bases). The CDR3 has 13 amino acids. The ends were cut back, 5 bases at V and 3 bases at J, with 10 bases in the middle. Per germline, CDR1 SGHVS and CDR2 FQNEAQ. The CDR3 DNA reads as TGTGCCAGCAGCGCACAGGGTTACACTGAAGCTTTCTTT. This gives the protein CASSAQGYTEAFF.

CDR3 coding DNA: TGTGCCTGGAGTGTAAATAGAGATTGGAACTATGGCTACACCTTC. Amino acid sequence: CAWSVNRDWNYGYTF. The chain has TRBV30 and TRBJ1-2; D unresolved. The germline V gene has CDR1 GTSNPN and CDR2 SVGIG (reference sequence). The CDR3 runs to 15 residues. The V end was cut by 0 bases, the J end by 2 bases, with 13 bases between.